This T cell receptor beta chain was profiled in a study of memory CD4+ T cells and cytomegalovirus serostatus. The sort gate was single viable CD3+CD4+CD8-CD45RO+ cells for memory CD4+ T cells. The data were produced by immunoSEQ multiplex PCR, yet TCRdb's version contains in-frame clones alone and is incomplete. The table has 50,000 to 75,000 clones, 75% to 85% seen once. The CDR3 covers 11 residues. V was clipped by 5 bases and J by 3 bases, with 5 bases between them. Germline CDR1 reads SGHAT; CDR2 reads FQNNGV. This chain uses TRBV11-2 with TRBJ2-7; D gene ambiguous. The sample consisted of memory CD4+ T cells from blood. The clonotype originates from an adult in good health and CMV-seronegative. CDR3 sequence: CASSPIYEQYF. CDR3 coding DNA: TGTGCCAGCAGCCCGATCTACGAGCAGTACTTC. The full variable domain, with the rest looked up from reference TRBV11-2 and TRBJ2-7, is EAGVAQSPRYKIIEKRQSVAFWCNPISGHATLYWYQQILGQGPKLLIQFQNNGVVDDSQLPKDRFSAERLKGVDSTLKIQPAKLEDSAVYLCASSPIYEQYFGPGTRLTVT.